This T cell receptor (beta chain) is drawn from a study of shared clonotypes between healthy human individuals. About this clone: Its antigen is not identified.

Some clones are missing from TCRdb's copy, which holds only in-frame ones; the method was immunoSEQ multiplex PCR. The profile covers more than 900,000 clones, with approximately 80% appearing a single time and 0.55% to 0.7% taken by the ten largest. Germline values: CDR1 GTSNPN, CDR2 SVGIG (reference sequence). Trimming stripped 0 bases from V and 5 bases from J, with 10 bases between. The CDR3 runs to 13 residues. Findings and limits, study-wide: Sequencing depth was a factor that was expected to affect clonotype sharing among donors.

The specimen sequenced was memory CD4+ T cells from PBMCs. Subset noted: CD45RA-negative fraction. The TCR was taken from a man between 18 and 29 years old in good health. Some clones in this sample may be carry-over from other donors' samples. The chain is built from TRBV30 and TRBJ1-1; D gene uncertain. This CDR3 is CAWSVTRGTEAFF. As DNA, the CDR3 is TGTGCCTGGAGTGTTACACGGGGAACTGAAGCTTTCTTT.